This T cell receptor (beta chain) was found in a study of cytomegalovirus exposure and HLA in healthy donors (TCRdb year 2017). About the full investigation: In an earlier analysis of under 750 of the donors, 250 to 300 Gb of sequence data and some 120 million unique TCR beta sequences from about 190 million T cells were reported. The study combined high-throughput TCR immunosequencing, statistical association of individual TCRs with disease status, and machine learning to predict cytomegalovirus infection status. About 280 gigabases of sequencing data and around 80 million unique TCR sequences made up an early release that covered under 750 HLA-typed donors. Rather than drawing on any new phenotypic data, the later analysis identified candidate immune exposures from TCR beta sequences and the way those sequences occurred across donors. In addition to the first cohort of 650 to 750 subjects, a separate validation cohort of approximately 120 different subjects was used. In a later analysis, previously published TCR beta repertoires from about 640 donors were re-analyzed and high-resolution HLA genotyping was added so that TCR occurrence patterns could be studied. Class I and class II HLA loci were covered by the typing at four-digit resolution. The T cell repertoires of around 730 subjects were profiled by immunosequencing and related to cytomegalovirus serostatus. Donor age, sex, ethnicity and CMV serostatus were compiled together with the repertoire data. To decide whether each TCR beta V gene segment behaved as functional or pseudogenic, an earlier analysis of some 580 of the donors relied on high-throughput TCR beta sequencing. On average, over 200,000 unique TCR beta nucleotide sequences were sequenced per donor among 300 to 500 genotyped donors of the cohort, with around 19% of those sequences being non-productive. Typing coverage differed by locus: A, B, C, DRB1 and DQB1 were typed in roughly 629-630 donors, DQA1 in approximately 520, DPA1 in 606, and DPB1 in 472. Four to six DR-DQ haplotypes were handled as single units for association and clustering because linkage in the cohort was strong. The study aimed to test whether cataloging public T cell receptors could reveal signatures of past pathogen exposure. The genetic ancestry cluster associated with self-reported Caucasian donors included over 80% of the 300 to 400 genotyped donors. A later genetic analysis used genome-wide SNP genotypes for about 65% of the 666 donors, treating that subset as a discovery cohort. All discovery cohort repertoires had been generated using a single sequencing platform.

The cohort was made up of approximately 700 healthy bone marrow donors. All cohort members were sampled while nominally healthy, although unrecorded immune exposures were likely present. The donor tested CMV seronegative and was one of the 352 seronegative cohort members. Every donor gave a peripheral blood sample, and the peripheral blood mononuclear cells from that sample were used for TCR beta sequencing. Genomic DNA extraction from the blood cell samples was performed with the Qiagen DNeasy Blood Extraction Kit. The germline V gene (reference sequence) gives CDR1 as MNHEY and CDR2 as SMNVEV. Taken from cysteine to phenylalanine, the CDR3 has 16 residues. Only the CDR3 part of the read is kept: 48 bases, read in frame from the first base. V and J are trimmed by 6 bases and 0 bases, and the gene matches miss 10 bases of the junction. Notes on this clone: Its antigen is currently not known. It has no much larger one-base neighbor in the sample; base qualities were not kept.

The library relied on the immunoSEQ multiplex PCR assay. For the multiplex PCR, a mixture combining 60 forward primers for TCR Vbeta segments and 13 reverse primers for TCR Jbeta segments was used. The CDR3 region of rearranged TCR beta genes was amplified from genomic DNA by a multiplex PCR assay. On the Illumina HiSeq System, the amplified TCR beta libraries were sequenced as 87-base-pair reads. The study's processing was this. In a later analysis, tens of millions of unique TCR beta chains were counted across the roughly 610 repertoires, and around 10 million of these chains were shared by at least two donors. A nearest-neighbor algorithm error-corrected the raw reads and collapsed the reads into unique sequences, merging closely related sequences to remove PCR and sequencing errors. To assign V, D and J gene segments, CDR3 sequences were aligned to IMGT reference sequences. For a sequence to be retained, a match of at least six nucleotides was required to both a V gene segment and a J gene segment. A rearrangement counted as productive if the CDR3 had no stop codons and remained in frame with V and J, and every other rearrangement counted as non-productive. CDR3 was defined according to IMGT convention as the region running from the second conserved V-encoded cysteine to the conserved J-encoded phenylalanine. In an earlier analysis of some 550 of the donors, sequences lacking an unambiguous match to a single V gene segment were excluded. In an earlier analysis of approximately 590 of the donors, a V segment was called functional when productive rearrangements were above 56.7%, and segregating when the standard deviation between donors exceeded 5%. To diagnose cytomegalovirus status from the catalog of TCR beta chain sequences, a statistical classification framework was built. V and J gene assignment, in a later analysis, came from comparing TCR nucleotide sequences with IMGT/GENE-DB human TR gene sequences. In a later analysis, CDR3 sequences and most-parsimonious VDJ recombination scenarios were assigned using the TCRdist pipeline. In a later analysis, each TCR beta chain was defined by its CDR3 amino acid sequence together with its V-gene family, and reads lacking a unique V-gene family were excluded. A later analysis removed 600 or so highly shared, low-generation-probability nucleotide sequences to deal with suspected cross-contamination and a sequencing artifact. A later analysis calculated a clonal expansion index for each public chain from normalized within-repertoire ranks of inferred template counts. Generation probabilities in a later analysis came from a VDJ recombination model fitted to out-of-frame rearrangements, and those results were checked against IGoR. In a later analysis, hypergeometric tests were used to score TCR-TCR, TCR-HLA and TCR-CMV co-occurrence, with a repertoire-size bias correction applied to TCR pairs. False discovery rates were estimated in a later analysis by permuting HLA or CMV assignments 20 times. In a later analysis, co-occurring TCRs were grouped with DBSCAN, and TCRdist sequence similarity was added when clustering was performed within HLA-allele-positive subsets. Co-occurrence clustering excluded repertoires with fewer than 30,000 or more than 120,000 public chains, plus five with anomalous nucleotide sharing. Imported from immuneACCESS, the table was reduced by TCRdb to in-frame sequences with V and J called. These copies leave out some clones; in studies compared against another copy, an unresolved V gene accounts for under half, and the cause of the remainder is not known. V and J calls plus clone size are reproduced from that table; the DNA served to infer D and trimming. The sample table holds about 200,000 clones, of which 70% to 85% were seen once. About 1.7% of the sample rests with the top ten.

Study-wide findings and limitations: Seventeen rarely observed V segments, including chromosome 9 orphons, were excluded from the earlier analysis of several hundred of the donors because counts were too low. According to a later genetic analysis, donors in an Asian-associated ancestry cluster had fewer N-insertions in productive TCRs than the roughly 660-donor mean. Compared with equally common non-associated chains, HLA-associated TCR beta chains in a later analysis were more clonally expanded and had lower generation probabilities. An earlier analysis of approximately 500 of the donors showed that most TCR beta V segments appeared in productive rearrangements either about 87% or about 30% of the time, which broadly matched IMGT annotations. In a later genetic analysis, a missense DCLRE1C variant was associated with V-gene and J-gene trimming of TCR beta chains, and the association was replicated in an independent cohort. HLA typing was unavailable for some donors at each locus, so association tests used only the typed subset. The sequencing pipeline was judged likely to have produced a cluster of highly shared sequence variants as a technical artifact. The study listed 150 to 200 TCR beta chains as associated with cytomegalovirus. In vitro tests confirmed that a few of the cytomegalovirus-associated TCR beta chains recognize cytomegalovirus antigens. While some public TCRs were present in many individuals, most TCR sequences turned up only very rarely across donors. Correlated functional status among segregating V segments might be attributable to linkage disequilibrium, but an unknown experimental factor could not be ruled out. A later analysis associated about 17,000 TCR beta sequences with specific HLA alleles at a false discovery rate of 0.05. Several of the top co-occurrence clusters appeared to be linked to parvovirus B19, influenza, CMV and Epstein-Barr virus, according to a later analysis. The cohort was sequenced for TCR beta chains only, and without alpha or paired-chain data the features that could be detected were limited. Assigning TCR associations to individual alleles was difficult when HLA alleles, especially DR and DQ, strongly co-occurred. The authors suggested that the approach could potentially be extended to other disease states and immunological phenotypes. According to a later analysis, TCR association rates differed among HLA loci, with DRB1 alleles showing the most associated TCRs and HLA-C alleles showing the fewest. Roughly uniform sequencing depth across donors was assumed in presence/absence analyses, although this assumption may not hold. The 87-base-pair reads could not distinguish some IMGT-functional V segments, including TRBV6-2 and TRBV6-3, so those segments were excluded. In a later analysis, most CMV-associated TCR beta chains were found to appear HLA-restricted, with HLA associations seemingly driven largely by CMV exposure. The classifier was reported to diagnose cytomegalovirus status with high specificity and sensitivity in both the original cohort and the validation cohort. A further reported finding was that TCR beta sequences accurately predicted the HLA-A and HLA-B alleles for most subjects in the first cohort. CMV serostatus was the only immune exposure information available for the cohort.

The specimen was PBMCs. The clonotype originates from a man aged 50 or older in good health and CMV-seronegative. This sequence uses TRBV27 and TRBJ2-7, with 8 bases in between that match TRBD1. The sequenced DNA: TGTGCCAGCAGATTTAACGGACAGGGACTCTCCTACGAGCAGTACTTC. It translates as CASRFNGQGLSYEQYF.